Presented here are 11 T cell receptor beta chains from one specimen sequenced in a study of blood T cells in healthy people across ages. Next came a second PCR, run for about 7 to 12 cycles, which used a sample-barcoded 5' primer along with a J-beta primer mix. TCRdb reprocessed the 5' RACE reads with MiXCR, giving one entry per CDR3 protein. The sample carries some 850,000 distinct CDR3 sequences, 20% to 30% recorded once. These data were also reused for a study on T cells of mothers and their children.

The specimen was blood. The source of these receptors is a boy aged 10-17 years in good health.

The chain joins TRBV6-6 to TRBJ1-6; tentatively, D is TRBD1 (5 bases). CDR1 MNHNY and CDR2 SVGAGI come from the germline V gene (reference sequence). There are 13 residues in the CDR3. Trimming cost V 2 bases and J 16 bases, with 15 bases left between them. The CDR3: CASSYDEKGQLHF. The DNA for the CDR3 is TGTGCCAGCAGTTACGACGAGAAGGGGCAGCTCCACTTT.

The chain links TRBV29-1 to TRBJ2-5; D unclear. This CDR3 has 13 amino acids. V shed 4 bases and J shed 9 bases, with 18 bases lying between them. Per the germline V gene, CDR1 is SQVTM and CDR2 is ANQGSEA. As DNA, the CDR3 is TGCAGCGTTGCTATCAGTACCAAAACGTCCCAGTACTTC. Amino acids: CSVAISTKTSQYF.

This clonotype turned up a few times. The genes are TRBV12-3 or TRBV12-4 and TRBJ2-7; the match to TRBD1 covers 8 bases. Trimming at V came to 4 bases and at J to 5 bases, leaving 10 bases not matched to a gene. CDR3 length equals 15 residues. Here the CDR3 DNA reads TGTGCCAGCAGTTCCGTGGGACAGGATTCCCACGAGCAGTACTTC. Translating gives CASSSVGQDSHEQYF.

This clonotype has more than one count but fewer than ten. J is TRBJ2-5 and V is TRBV30, with a tentative D call TRBD2 (5 bases). The CDR3 totals 11 residues. The germline V gene has CDR1 GTSNPN and CDR2 SVGIG (reference sequence). The V end lost 8 bases, the J end lost 6 bases, and 13 bases lay between the germline ends. The CDR3 is CALSSPKTQYF. The CDR3 bases are TGTGCCCTCTCTAGCCCGAAGACCCAGTACTTC.

V gene TRBV5-1 combines with J gene TRBJ1-1; D unresolved. The CDR3 covers 15 residues. Germline assignment: CDR1 SGHRS and CDR2 YFSETQ. The V end lost 0 bases, the J end lost 2 bases, and 11 bases lay between the germline ends. CDR3 amino acids: CASSLDGRSNTEAFF. Here the CDR3 DNA reads TGCGCCAGCAGCTTGGATGGCAGGTCCAACACTGAAGCTTTCTTT.

This clonotype came up a few times. The V gene is TRBV18, the J gene TRBJ2-2; no firm D call. The CDR3 has 14 amino acids. V lost 6 bases and J lost 0, with 8 bases in between. The germline CDR1 and CDR2 sequences are KGHSH and LQKENI. The CDR3, as DNA: TGTGCCAGCTCGTGGAGCCCGAACACCGGGGAGCTGTTTTTT. It is translated as CASSWSPNTGELFF.

The J gene is TRBJ2-5, the V gene TRBV6-2 or TRBV6-3; TRBD1 might be the D (8 bases). The J call may not be correct, given that the DNA end is closer to TRBJ2-7. The germline gives CDR1 MNHEY, CDR2 SVGEGT. This CDR3 spans 15 amino acids. The CDR3 sequence is CASSYTGGEAYEQYF. The DNA for the CDR3 is TGTGCCAGCAGTTACACAGGGGGGGAAGCCTACGAGCAGTACTTC.

The CDR3 nucleotides are TGTGCCACCAGCAGAGATTTGGGCTCCTACGAGCAGTACTTC. Encoded protein: CATSRDLGSYEQYF. The chain recombines TRBV15 with TRBJ2-7; D unresolved. V gave up 0 bases and J gave up 0 bases, with 6 bases separating them. Per germline, CDR1 LNHNV and CDR2 YYDKDF (reference sequence). The CDR3 covers 14 residues. Using reference TRBV15 and TRBJ2-7 for the parts outside the CDR3, the full variable domain is DAMVIQNPRYQVTQFGKPVTLSCSQTLNHNVMYWYQQKSSQAPKLLFHYYDKDFNNEADTPDNFQSRRPNTSFCFLDIRSPGLGDTAMYLCATSRDLGSYEQYFGPGTRLTVT.

V usage is TRBV6-1 and J usage is TRBJ2-2; D might be TRBD1 or TRBD2, each matching 5 bases. There are 16 residues in the CDR3. Trimming shortened V by 6 bases and J by 4 bases, and 18 bases separated the two germline ends. CDR1 MNHNS and CDR2 SASEGT come from the germline V gene. The CDR3 nucleotides read TGTGCCAGCAGGGAAAACCCGGGGCAGGGCACCGGGGAGCTGTTTTTT. Its protein product is CASRENPGQGTGELFF.

This chain joins TRBV12-3 or TRBV12-4 and TRBJ2-1, with D possibly TRBD2 on 5 matching bases. The V end lost 4 bases, the J end lost 3 bases, and 19 bases lay between the germline ends. This CDR3 has 17 residues. CDR3 DNA: TGTGCCAGCAGTTCGGTGTATCAGGCGGGCAGCTACAATGAGCAGTTCTTC. Protein sequence: CASSSVYQAGSYNEQFF.

This chain links TRBV29-1 with TRBJ2-7, with 9 nucleotides matching TRBD1. CDR3 length: 13 amino acids. Trimming took 2 bases from V and 4 from J; bases not matched to a gene: 3. The germline CDR1 and CDR2 sequences are SQVTM and ANQGSEA. CDR3 coding DNA: TGCAGCGTTGAATTGGGACAGGGTTACGAGCAGTACTTC. Its protein product is CSVELGQGYEQYF.